The 6 T cell receptor beta chains below were found in one sample sequenced in a study of T cell responses to AZD1222 COVID-19 vaccine. The repertoire was sequenced with immunoSEQ multiplex PCR; TCRdb's copy has only in-frame clones and lacks some. Of some 120,000 clones detected, 85% to 95% appear once; the ten largest clones hold under 3.5%. The source was peripheral blood, collected on day 0 of AZD1222 vaccination. The receptors derive from an adult in good health.

This clone was counted once. The rearrangement uses TRBV25-1 and TRBJ2-2, with 11 bases that match TRBD2. The CDR3 is 16 amino acids. Germline V gene sequence: CDR1 MGHDK, CDR2 SYGVNS. V was pared by 6 bases and J by 7 bases, with 10 bases of the junction left unmatched. CDR3: CASRAVAGGRHGELFF. The CDR3 region has the DNA TGTGCCAGCAGGGCCGTAGCGGGAGGGCGTCACGGGGAGCTGTTTTTT.

This sequence joins TRBV19 and TRBJ2-1; D uncertain. The CDR3 contains 13 residues. Germline V gives CDR1 LNHDA, CDR2 SQIVND (reference sequence). The V end lost 5 bases, the J end lost 4 bases, and 9 bases lay between the germline ends. In DNA form, the CDR3 reads TGTGCCAGTAGTCCTTCCTCGTACAATGAGCAGTTCTTC. This encodes CASSPSSYNEQFF.

The chain couples TRBV2 to TRBJ2-1; TRBD2 agrees at 8 bases. The CDR3 is 16 residues long. Germline CDR1 SNHLY, CDR2 FYNNEI. V lost 5 bases to trimming and J lost 5 bases; unmatched junction nucleotides: 11. The chain's CDR3 is CASSSGGGRLDNEQFF. CDR3 DNA: TGTGCCAGCAGTTCCGGCGGGGGGCGCCTCGACAATGAGCAGTTCTTC.

The chain links TRBV27 to TRBJ1-1; D is undetermined. CDR1 is MNHEY and CDR2 is SMNVEV in the germline V gene (reference sequence). The germline V and J ends were trimmed by 7 bases and 0 bases, with 9 bases remaining between them. The CDR3 totals 13 residues. The CDR3 region has the DNA TGTGCCAGCATCGGGGATATGAACACTGAAGCTTTCTTT. It encodes CASIGDMNTEAFF.

V usage is TRBV28 and J usage is TRBJ1-2; D possibly corresponds to TRBD1 (5 bases). Germline values: CDR1 MDHEN, CDR2 SYDVKM. The ends were cut back, 5 bases at V and 4 bases at J, with 17 bases in the middle. CDR3 length: 15 residues. In nucleotides, the CDR3 is TGTGCCAGCAGTCTACTCATGGGGGTTGCCTATGGCTACACCTTC. Its protein product is CASSLLMGVAYGYTF.

The rearrangement joins TRBV27 to TRBJ2-1; perhaps TRBD1 as D (9 bases). Germline lookup yields CDR1 MNHEY and CDR2 SMNVEV (reference sequence). The CDR3 runs to 17 residues. V was clipped by 5 bases and J by 9 bases, with 26 bases between them. DNA for the CDR3: TGTGCCAGCAGTCCCCGACAGGGGGGACTAGGAGTCGGTGAGCAGTTCTTC. Residues: CASSPRQGGLGVGEQFF.